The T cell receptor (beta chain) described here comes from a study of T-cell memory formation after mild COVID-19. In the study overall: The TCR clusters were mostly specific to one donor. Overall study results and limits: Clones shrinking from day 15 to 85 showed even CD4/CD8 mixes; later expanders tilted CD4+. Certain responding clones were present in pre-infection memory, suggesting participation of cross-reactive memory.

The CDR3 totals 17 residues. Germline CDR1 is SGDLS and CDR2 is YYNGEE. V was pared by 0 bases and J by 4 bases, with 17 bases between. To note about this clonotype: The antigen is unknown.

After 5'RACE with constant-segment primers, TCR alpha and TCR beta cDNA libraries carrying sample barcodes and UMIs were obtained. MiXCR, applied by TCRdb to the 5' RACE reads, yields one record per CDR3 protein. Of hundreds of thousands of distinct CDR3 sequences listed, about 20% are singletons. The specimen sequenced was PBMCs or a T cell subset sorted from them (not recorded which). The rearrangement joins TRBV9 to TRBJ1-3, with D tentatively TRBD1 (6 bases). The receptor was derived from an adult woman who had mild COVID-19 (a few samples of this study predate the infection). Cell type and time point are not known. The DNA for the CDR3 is TGTGCCAGCAGCGTAGTTCCGGGGGCATGGAAGGGAAACACCATATATTTT. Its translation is CASSVVPGAWKGNTIYF. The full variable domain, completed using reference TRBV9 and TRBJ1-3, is DSGVTQTPKHLITATGQRVTLRCSPRSGDLSVYWYQQSLDQGLQFLIQYYNGEERAKGNILERFSAQQFPDLHSELNLSSLELGDSALYFCASSVVPGAWKGNTIYFGEGSWLTVV.